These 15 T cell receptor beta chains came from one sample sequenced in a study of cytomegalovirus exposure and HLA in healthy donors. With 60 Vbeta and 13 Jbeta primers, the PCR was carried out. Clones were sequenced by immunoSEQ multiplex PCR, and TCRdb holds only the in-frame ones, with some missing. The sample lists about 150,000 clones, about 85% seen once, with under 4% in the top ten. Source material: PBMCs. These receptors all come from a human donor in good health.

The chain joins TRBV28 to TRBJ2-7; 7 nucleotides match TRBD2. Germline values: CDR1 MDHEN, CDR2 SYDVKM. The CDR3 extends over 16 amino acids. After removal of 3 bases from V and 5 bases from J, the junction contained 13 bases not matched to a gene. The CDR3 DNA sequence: TGTGCCAGCAGTTTTGACCTGGGAGGGTACGCAAACGAGCAGTACTTC. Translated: CASSFDLGGYANEQYF.

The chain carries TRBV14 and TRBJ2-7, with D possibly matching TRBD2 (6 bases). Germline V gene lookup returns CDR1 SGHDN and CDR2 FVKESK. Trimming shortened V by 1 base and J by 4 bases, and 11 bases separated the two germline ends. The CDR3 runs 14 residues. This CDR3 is CASSQAGEFYEQYF. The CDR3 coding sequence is TGTGCCAGCAGCCAAGCGGGAGAGTTTTACGAGCAGTACTTC.

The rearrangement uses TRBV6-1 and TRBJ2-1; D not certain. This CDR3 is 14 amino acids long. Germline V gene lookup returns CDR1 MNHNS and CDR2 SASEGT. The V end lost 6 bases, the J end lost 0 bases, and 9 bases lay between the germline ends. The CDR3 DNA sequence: TGTGCCAGCAGGCCCTCGAGCTCCTACAATGAGCAGTTCTTC. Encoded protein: CASRPSSSYNEQFF.

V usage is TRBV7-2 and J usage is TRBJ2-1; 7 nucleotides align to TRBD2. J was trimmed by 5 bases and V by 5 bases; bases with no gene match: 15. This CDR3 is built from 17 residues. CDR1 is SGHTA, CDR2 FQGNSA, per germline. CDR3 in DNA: TGTGCCAGCAGCACCGTAAGTCGGCTAGCGGTAGACAATGAGCAGTTCTTC. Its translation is CASSTVSRLAVDNEQFF.

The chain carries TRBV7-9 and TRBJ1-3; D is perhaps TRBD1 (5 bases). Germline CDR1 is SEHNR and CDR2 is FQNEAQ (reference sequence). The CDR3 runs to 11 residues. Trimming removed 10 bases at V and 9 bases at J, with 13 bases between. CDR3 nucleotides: TGTGCCACTCGGGGGGGTGGCACCATATATTTT. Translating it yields CATRGGGTIYF. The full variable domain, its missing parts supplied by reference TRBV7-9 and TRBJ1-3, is DTGVSQNPRHKITKRGQNVTFRCDPISEHNRLYWYRQTLGQGPEFLTYFQNEAQLEKSRLLSDRFSAERPKGSFSTLEIQRTEQGDSAMYLCATRGGGTIYFGEGSWLTVV.

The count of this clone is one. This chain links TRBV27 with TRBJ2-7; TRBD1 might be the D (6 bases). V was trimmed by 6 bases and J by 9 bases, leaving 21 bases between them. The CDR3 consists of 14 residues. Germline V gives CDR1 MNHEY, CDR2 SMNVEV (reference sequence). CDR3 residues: CASRGLDSYAGQYF. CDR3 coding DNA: TGTGCCAGCAGGGGGTTGGACAGCTATGCAGGGCAGTACTTC.

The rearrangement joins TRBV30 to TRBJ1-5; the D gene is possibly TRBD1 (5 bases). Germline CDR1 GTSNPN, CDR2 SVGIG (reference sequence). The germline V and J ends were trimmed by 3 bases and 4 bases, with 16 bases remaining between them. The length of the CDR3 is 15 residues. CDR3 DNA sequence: TGTGCCTGGAGCCTCGCCCTGGGGCTTAATCAGCCCCAGCATTTT. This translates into CAWSLALGLNQPQHF.

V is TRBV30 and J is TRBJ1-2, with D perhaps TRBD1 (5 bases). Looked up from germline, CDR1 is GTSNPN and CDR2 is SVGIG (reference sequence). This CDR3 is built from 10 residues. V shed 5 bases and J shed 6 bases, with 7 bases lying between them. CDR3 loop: CAWGAHGYTF. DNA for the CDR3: TGTGCCTGGGGGGCCCATGGCTACACCTTC.

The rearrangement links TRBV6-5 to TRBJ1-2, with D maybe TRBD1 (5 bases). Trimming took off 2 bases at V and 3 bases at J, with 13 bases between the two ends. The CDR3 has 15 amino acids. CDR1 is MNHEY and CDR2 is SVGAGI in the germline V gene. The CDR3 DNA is TGTGCCAGCAGTTACCGGGGGACCAGAGACTATGGCTACACCTTC. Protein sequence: CASSYRGTRDYGYTF.

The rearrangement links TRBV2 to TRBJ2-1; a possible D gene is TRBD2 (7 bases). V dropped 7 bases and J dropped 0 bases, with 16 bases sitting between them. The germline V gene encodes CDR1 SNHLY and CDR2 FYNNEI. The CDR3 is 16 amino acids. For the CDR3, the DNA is TGTGCCAGCACAGGCGGGGGCCCAAGCTCCTACAATGAGCAGTTCTTC. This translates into CASTGGGPSSYNEQFF.

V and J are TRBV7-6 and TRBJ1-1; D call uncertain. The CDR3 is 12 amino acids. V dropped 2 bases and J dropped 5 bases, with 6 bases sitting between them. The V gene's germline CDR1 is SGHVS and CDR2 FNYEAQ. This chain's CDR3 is CASSLSGTEAFF. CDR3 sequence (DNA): TGTGCCAGCAGCTTATCCGGGACTGAAGCTTTCTTT.

This CDR3 is CASRGTNYGYTF. The CDR3 DNA reads TGTGCCAGCAGGGGCACTAACTATGGCTACACCTTC. V and J are TRBV6-5 and TRBJ1-2; D gene ambiguous. Trimming took 6 bases from V and 0 from J, leaving 5 bases between them. CDR3 length: 12 residues. Germline CDR1 is MNHEY and CDR2 is SVGAGI.

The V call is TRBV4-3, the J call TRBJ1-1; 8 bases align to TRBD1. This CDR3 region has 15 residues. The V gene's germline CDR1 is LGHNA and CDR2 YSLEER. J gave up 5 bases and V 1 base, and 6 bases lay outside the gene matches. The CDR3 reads CASSQAGQGRTEAFF. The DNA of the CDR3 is TGCGCCAGCAGCCAAGCCGGACAGGGTAGGACTGAAGCTTTCTTT.

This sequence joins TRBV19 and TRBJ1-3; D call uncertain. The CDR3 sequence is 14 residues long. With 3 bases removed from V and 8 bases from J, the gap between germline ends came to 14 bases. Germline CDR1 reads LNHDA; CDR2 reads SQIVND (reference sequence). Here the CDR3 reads CASSIAWPADTIYF. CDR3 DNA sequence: TGTGCCAGTAGTATTGCATGGCCTGCAGACACCATATATTTT.

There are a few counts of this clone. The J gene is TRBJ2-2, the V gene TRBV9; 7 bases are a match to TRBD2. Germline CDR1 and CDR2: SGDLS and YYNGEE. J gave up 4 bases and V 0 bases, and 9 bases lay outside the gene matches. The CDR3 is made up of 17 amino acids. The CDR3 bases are TGTGCCAGCAGCGTAGGGGGTTTGGCTAGCGGCACCGGGGAGCTGTTTTTT. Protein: CASSVGGLASGTGELFF.